This T cell receptor (beta chain) was captured by sequencing in a study of CD8 T cells in ankylosing spondylitis. Findings of the study overall: Some motif variants had been reported before (in reactive arthritis synovial fluid and blood). The study looked at matched synovial fluid samples from ankylosing spondylitis patients. Disease-linked clones were reported to be significantly enriched there. Among TCR beta sequences, a motif of under 10 highly homologous variants appeared characteristic of ankylosing spondylitis blood.

The germline gives CDR1 GTSNPN, CDR2 SVGIG (reference sequence). CDR3 length: 14 residues. Trimming took 7 bases from V and 5 from J, leaving 17 bases between them. The authors made TCR beta libraries by quantitative 5'-RACE with molecular barcodes. Each CDR3 protein is one row after TCRdb ran MiXCR on the 5' RACE reads. The profile shows 700,000 or so distinct CDR3 sequences, 15% to 20% of them singletons. A single count supports this clonotype. Antigen: not known. The clonotype was recovered from a male donor with ankylosing spondylitis. This chain joins TRBV30 and TRBJ2-2; D tentatively fits TRBD1 or TRBD2 (6 bases each). Material: blood, either unsorted or a sorted T cell fraction (not recorded which). The DNA for the CDR3 is TGTGCCTTAAACGGGGGCAAAGGTACCGGGGAGCTGTTTTTT. Protein: CALNGGKGTGELFF.